These 19 T cell receptor beta chains share one sample of origin, sequenced in a study of shared clonotypes between healthy human individuals. Repertoires were generated with immunoSEQ multiplex PCR, while TCRdb's copy carries only in-frame clones and drops some. Found here are around 2.1 million clones, 85% to 95% of them singletons; the top ten hold under 2%. Terminally differentiated effector memory CD45RA+ cells were left out of the naive CD8 fraction, which was CD45RO-negative and positively selected for CCR7. Material for sequencing was naive CD8+ T cells from PBMCs. The receptors were gathered from a man younger than 35 in good health. Some clones in this sample may be carry-over from other donors' samples.

V gene TRBV5-3 combines with J gene TRBJ2-7; D perhaps matches TRBD1 (7 bases). TRBV5-3 is recorded as an ORF, its role being uncertain. V lost 3 bases and J 1 base, leaving 11 bases between the germline ends. The CDR3 has 14 amino acids. CDR3 residues: CARSWGDRSYEQYF. CDR3 coding DNA: TGTGCCAGAAGCTGGGGGGACAGATCCTACGAGCAGTACTTC.

This clone was seen only a few times. V and J are TRBV27 and TRBJ1-2, with no clear D. V was shortened by 3 bases and J by 6 bases, with 8 bases between the two germline ends. Germline V gene sequence: CDR1 MNHEY, CDR2 SMNVEV (reference sequence). CDR3 length: 12 amino acids. CDR3 in amino acids: CASSFRGNGYTF. The CDR3 DNA reads TGTGCCAGCAGTTTTCGGGGAAATGGCTACACCTTC.

The rearrangement joins TRBV4-1 to TRBJ2-7, with D perhaps TRBD2 (6 bases). The ends were cut back, 4 bases at V and 1 base at J, with 20 bases in the middle. The germline V gene has CDR1 MGHRA and CDR2 YSYEKL. The CDR3 is 17 amino acids. In DNA form, the CDR3 reads TGCGCCAGCAGCCGCGTTATTAGCGGTGAACTGTCCTACGAGCAGTACTTC. Its translation: CASSRVISGELSYEQYF.

This chain uses TRBV27 with TRBJ2-7; no definite D call. Trimming removed 1 base at V and 6 bases at J, with 10 bases between. The CDR3 is 13 residues long. Germline loops: CDR1 MNHEY, CDR2 SMNVEV (reference sequence). DNA of the CDR3: TGTGCCAGCAGTTTATTGGTAGGCGGCGAGCAGTACTTC. As protein: CASSLLVGGEQYF.

The V gene is TRBV28, the J gene TRBJ1-3, with D possibly TRBD1 on 5 matching bases. V lost 6 bases, J lost 0 bases, and 18 bases lay in between. This CDR3 region has 17 residues. CDR1 and CDR2 from the germline V gene are MDHEN and SYDVKM. The CDR3 region is CASRALGVNLSGNTIYF. The CDR3 coding sequence is TGTGCCAGCAGGGCCTTAGGGGTTAATCTCTCTGGAAACACCATATATTTT. The whole variable domain, filled in from reference TRBV28 and TRBJ1-3, reads DVKVTQSSRYLVKRTGEKVFLECVQDMDHENMFWYRQDPGLGLRLIYFSYDVKMKEKGDIPEGYSVSREKKERFSLILESASTNQTSMYLCASRALGVNLSGNTIYFGEGSWLTVV.

The chain links TRBV12-5 to TRBJ2-3; D uncertain. This CDR3 contains 13 residues. The germline V gene encodes CDR1 LGHNT and CDR2 FRNRAP. V dropped 6 bases and J dropped 1 base, with 8 bases sitting between them. For the CDR3, the DNA is TGTGCTAGTGGGGAACGGCGCACAGATACGCAGTATTTT. Translated, it gives CASGERRTDTQYF. The full variable domain, with the rest looked up from reference TRBV12-5 and TRBJ2-3, is DARVTQTPRHKVTEMGQEVTMRCQPILGHNTVFWYRQTMMQGLELLAYFRNRAPLDDSGMPKDRFSAEMPDATLATLKIQPSEPRDSAVYFCASGERRTDTQYFGPGTRLTVL.

This chain connects TRBV27 to TRBJ2-5; 7 nucleotides align to TRBD1. This CDR3 spans 13 amino acids. Germline V gives CDR1 MNHEY, CDR2 SMNVEV (reference sequence). Trimming at V came to 5 bases and at J to 5 bases, leaving 5 bases not matched to a gene. CDR3 nucleotide sequence: TGTGCCAGCAGTGAGTACAGGGGTGAGACCCAGTACTTC. Translated: CASSEYRGETQYF.

The genes are TRBV19 and TRBJ2-7; tentatively, D is TRBD2 (5 bases). Trimming pared 11 bases from V and 0 bases from J, leaving 17 bases between. Germline-derived CDR1 and CDR2 are LNHDA and SQIVND (reference sequence). This CDR3 is built from 14 residues. The CDR3 here is CASRDYRTSYEQYF. The DNA for the CDR3 is TGTGCCTCCAGAGACTACCGAACCTCCTACGAGCAGTACTTC.

This chain links TRBV5-1 with TRBJ1-2; D call uncertain. The CDR3 is 15 amino acids. Germline V CDR1 and CDR2: SGHRS, YFSETQ. V was trimmed by 0 bases and J by 6 bases, leaving 15 bases between them. The CDR3 loop is CASSLEAGRLDGYTF. As DNA, the CDR3 is TGCGCCAGCAGCTTGGAGGCAGGCCGTCTTGATGGCTACACCTTC.

The genes are TRBV7-3 and TRBJ2-2; no clear D gene. V shed 7 bases and J shed 7 bases, with 13 bases lying between them. Germline V gene data show CDR1 as SGHTA and CDR2 as FQGTGA. The CDR3 sequence is 13 residues long. The CDR3 loop reads CASTSNSGGELFF. The DNA for the CDR3 is TGTGCCAGCACCTCCAATTCCGGCGGGGAGCTGTTTTTT.

This clone was found once. This chain joins TRBV27 and TRBJ2-3; unclear D gene. The CDR3 runs 12 residues. V shed 10 bases and J shed 1 base, with 9 bases lying between them. Germline values: CDR1 MNHEY, CDR2 SMNVEV (reference sequence). CDR3 sequence: CATRHRTDTQYF. The CDR3 DNA sequence: TGTGCCACGAGACACCGCACAGATACGCAGTATTTT.

J is TRBJ2-1 and V is TRBV7-9; D gene uncertain. CDR1 and CDR2 from the germline V gene are SEHNR and FQNEAQ (reference sequence). With 1 base removed from V and 0 bases from J, the gap between germline ends came to 7 bases. The CDR3 covers 15 residues. The CDR3 sequence is CASSLGKDSYNEQFF. The CDR3 DNA reads as TGTGCCAGCAGCTTAGGGAAAGACTCCTACAATGAGCAGTTCTTC. The variable domain in full, completed from reference TRBV7-9 and TRBJ2-1, reads DTGVSQNPRHKITKRGQNVTFRCDPISEHNRLYWYRQTLGQGPEFLTYFQNEAQLEKSRLLSDRFSAERPKGSFSTLEIQRTEQGDSAMYLCASSLGKDSYNEQFFGPGTRLTVL.

J is TRBJ2-7 and V is TRBV27, with D perhaps given as TRBD1 or TRBD2 (5 bases each). The length of the CDR3 is 16 residues. The V and J ends lost 4 bases and 0 bases respectively, with 16 bases between them. Per the germline V gene, CDR1 is MNHEY and CDR2 is SMNVEV (reference sequence). CDR3 sequence (DNA): TGTGCCAGCAGTTCCATCGGGACGGGGAGCTCCTACGAGCAGTACTTC. Amino acid sequence: CASSSIGTGSSYEQYF.

This rearrangement joins TRBV27 to TRBJ2-7; 12 bases line up with TRBD2. Trimming took 4 bases from V and 7 from J; bases not matched to a gene: 5. CDR1 is MNHEY and CDR2 is SMNVEV in the germline V gene (reference sequence). This CDR3 contains 14 residues. This CDR3 is CASSWTSGAGEQYF. In nucleotides, the CDR3 is TGTGCCAGCAGTTGGACTAGCGGGGCGGGTGAGCAGTACTTC.

J is TRBJ2-1 and V is TRBV6-6; D gene uncertain. Germline V lookup: CDR1 MNHNY, CDR2 SVGAGI (reference sequence). The CDR3 loop spans 15 amino acids. The V end lost 5 bases, the J end lost 6 bases, and 17 bases lay between the germline ends. The CDR3 DNA reads TGTGCCAGCAGTATCCCCGTGACCCCGGCCAATGAGCAGTTCTTC. Translation gives CASSIPVTPANEQFF.

The J gene is TRBJ2-7, the V gene TRBV6-6; TRBD2 is a possible D gene (5 bases). This CDR3 spans 15 amino acids. The germline gives CDR1 MNHNY, CDR2 SVGAGI (reference sequence). V was trimmed by 0 bases and J by 2 bases, leaving 11 bases between them. Written as DNA, the CDR3 is TGTGCCAGCAGTTACTCGATCGGGGAGACCTACGAGCAGTACTTC. Translated: CASSYSIGETYEQYF.

As regards this clone: Different DNA sequences within this sample yield the same CDR3. The chain couples TRBV28 to TRBJ2-1; D is uncertain. The CDR3 is 14 amino acids. Germline V gene lookup returns CDR1 MDHEN and CDR2 SYDVKM. Trimming shortened V by 1 base and J by 0 bases, and 4 bases separated the two germline ends. DNA of the CDR3: TGTGCCAGCAGTTTATTGGGCTCCTACAATGAGCAGTTCTTC. Translating it yields CASSLLGSYNEQFF. Full variable domain (remainder filled in from reference TRBV28 and TRBJ2-1): DVKVTQSSRYLVKRTGEKVFLECVQDMDHENMFWYRQDPGLGLRLIYFSYDVKMKEKGDIPEGYSVSREKKERFSLILESASTNQTSMYLCASSLLGSYNEQFFGPGTRLTVL.

V is TRBV9 and J is TRBJ2-5, with 10 bases aligning to TRBD1. Germline V gene sequence: CDR1 SGDLS, CDR2 YYNGEE. This CDR3 spans 16 amino acids. J was trimmed by 4 bases and V by 3 bases; bases with no gene match: 9. CDR3 bases: TGTGCCAGCAGCGCTAGACAGGGGGCGCGAGGAGAGACCCAGTACTTC. Protein sequence: CASSARQGARGETQYF.

The rearrangement uses TRBV28 and TRBJ2-2; 9 bases line up with TRBD2. With V trimmed by 2 bases and J by 7 bases, 8 bases remained unmatched. The germline V gene encodes CDR1 MDHEN and CDR2 SYDVKM. The CDR3 is 16 amino acids. The CDR3 nucleotides read TGTGCCAGCAGTTTAGTACTAGCGGGTGAGGACGGGGAGCTGTTTTTT. It is translated as CASSLVLAGEDGELFF.